This T cell receptor (beta chain) was recovered during a study of graft-versus-host responses after intestinal transplantation. Study details: Each of the recipients got a multivisceral, liver-intestinal, or isolated intestinal transplant.

The repertoire was sequenced with immunoSEQ multiplex PCR; TCRdb's copy has only in-frame clones and lacks some. Altogether about 97,000 clones are present, about nine tenths being singletons, with the ten largest covering around 16%. Study-level results: Some patients had graft-donor T cell macrochimerism, and their allografts showed high graft-versus-host to host-versus-graft clonal ratios. In recipient marrow, GvH clones were found, and some appeared first in ileum or blood.

With 10 bases clipped from V and 1 base from J, the junction kept 3 bases outside the gene matches. Germline CDR1 and CDR2: MNHNS and SASEGT. This CDR3 region has 13 residues. For this clone: Its matching antigen is unknown.

The chain carries TRBV6-1 and TRBJ1-1, with 10 nucleotides matching TRBD1. This sequence was found in a human patient who received an intestinal transplant, so some T cells may come from the graft donor. Here the sequenced sample was PBMCs, taken roughly 410 days after intestinal transplant. The CDR3 DNA reads as TGTGCCACCCGACAGGGGGCGAACACTGAAGCTTTCTTT. Its protein is CATRQGANTEAFF.